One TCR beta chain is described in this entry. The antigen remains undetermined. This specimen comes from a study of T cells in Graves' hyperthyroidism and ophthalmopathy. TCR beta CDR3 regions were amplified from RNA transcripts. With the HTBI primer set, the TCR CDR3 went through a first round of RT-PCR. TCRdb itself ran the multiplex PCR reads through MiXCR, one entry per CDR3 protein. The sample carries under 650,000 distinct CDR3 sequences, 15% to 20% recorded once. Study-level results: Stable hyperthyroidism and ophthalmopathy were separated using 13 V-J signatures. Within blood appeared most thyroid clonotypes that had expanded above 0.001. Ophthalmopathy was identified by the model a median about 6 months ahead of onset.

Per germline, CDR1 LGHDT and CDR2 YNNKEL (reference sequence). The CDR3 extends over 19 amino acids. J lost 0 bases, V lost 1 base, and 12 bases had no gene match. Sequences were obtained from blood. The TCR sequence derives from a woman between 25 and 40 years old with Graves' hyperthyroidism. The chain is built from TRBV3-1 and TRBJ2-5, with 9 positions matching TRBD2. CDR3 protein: CASSQGGYRLAVDQETQYF. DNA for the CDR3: TGTGCCAGCAGCCAAGGTGGCTACAGACTAGCGGTAGACCAAGAGACCCAGTACTTC.